This is a list of T cell receptor beta chains from one sample in a study of T cells in localized non-small cell lung cancer. Clones were sequenced by immunoSEQ multiplex PCR, and TCRdb holds only the in-frame ones, with some missing. The sample has 1,500 to 2,000 clones, 19% seen once; the top ten hold roughly 15%. The material was normal lung tissue next to the tumor, obtained before any cancer treatment. These receptors all come from a female donor of 60 years or more with stage I lung adenocarcinoma. Each CDR3 is given with its conserved first and last residue.

TRBV9	TRBJ2-1	CASSPSGTAYNEQFF
TRBV5-1	TRBJ2-5	CASKDLAGGTGETQYF
TRBV11-3	TRBJ1-3	CASSPYTSSGNTIYF
TRBV12-5	TRBJ1-2	CASGLASGTGGRGYTF
TRBV11-3	TRBJ1-1	CASSLEWIETEAFF
TRBV11-3	TRBJ2-1	CASSSGGTANYNEQFF
TRBV6-1	TRBJ2-7	CASSEATGARKGREQYF
TRBV18	TRBJ2-1	CASSHPTGVPDEQFF
TRBV14	TRBJ2-7	CASSQGQGNWDEQYF
TRBV29-1	TRBJ1-3	CSVEVGVGNTIYF
TRBV6-8	TRBJ1-4	CASYGQGGNEKLFF
TRBV11-3	TRBJ1-6	CASSLVSNNSPLHF
TRBV6-8	TRBJ1-2	CASSYSYTNYGYTF
TRBV9	TRBJ1-1	CASNQGYTEAFF
TRBV29-1	TRBJ2-2	CSVEGVRQSGELFF
TRBV6-8	TRBJ2-4	CASSRSSGGAGLAKNIQYF
TRBV19	TRBJ2-1	CASSIIGSSNEQFF
TRBV19	TRBJ1-5	CASSIRVGGQPQHF
TRBV7-2	TRBJ2-2	CASSLGFTGELFF
TRBV29-1	TRBJ2-1	CSVGGSGVGSYNEQFF
TRBV11-3	TRBJ1-1	CASSDNKGTMNTEAFF
TRBV11-3	TRBJ1-2	CASSLVEQNYGYTF
TRBV30	TRBJ1-1	CAYERNTEAFF